This T cell receptor beta chain was obtained from a study of T-cell reconstitution after alpha-beta-depleted transplantation in children. Findings and limits, study-wide: TCRbeta diversity was high at day 60 in some patients (a result of surviving recipient T cells and thymic progenitors). By one year post-transplant, T-cell counts and diversity largely arose from T cells that were newly produced. Reportedly, only several hundred clones from non-depleted graft cells drove alpha-beta T-cell counts at about two months.

The library targeted TCRbeta and was prepared with unique molecular identifiers. TCRdb itself ran the PCR reads through MiXCR, one entry per CDR3 protein. This table has 300,000 to 350,000 distinct CDR3 sequences, approximately 23% appearing once. The table lists this clonotype with a few counts. The antigen remains unidentified. The CDR3 extends over 10 amino acids. V lost 7 bases and J lost 12; bases outside the gene matches: 6. Germline CDR1 and CDR2: SQVTM and ANQGSEA. The specimen was PBMCs, mostly from graft donor cells, collected 180 days after TCRalphabeta/CD19-depleted stem cell transplant. V usage is TRBV29-1 and J usage is TRBJ2-3; 8 bases map to TRBD1. This receptor was identified in a male patient between 5 and 17 years old who had a stem cell transplant for acute lymphoblastic leukemia, so the T cells may come from the graft donor. The CDR3 here is CSGLQGGQYF. CDR3 bases: TGCAGCGGCCTACAGGGGGGTCAGTATTTT.